The present T cell receptor beta chain was sequenced within a study of CD8+CD57+ T cells in acquired aplastic anemia. V lost 6 bases and J lost 2, with 15 bases in between. CDR1 KGHSH and CDR2 LQKENI come from the germline V gene. The CDR3 is made up of 15 amino acids. TCR beta VDJ and CDR3 profiling used genomic DNA as template. Each CDR3 protein is one row after TCRdb ran MiXCR on the reads. Of some 180,000 distinct CDR3 sequences in the sample, roughly half were seen once. The sample comprised sorted CD4+, CD8+, or CD8+CD57+ T cells (not recorded which) from PBMCs. The sequence was obtained from a human donor in good health. The chain has TRBV18 and TRBJ2-3; weak D call: TRBD2 (5 bases). In DNA form, the CDR3 reads TGTGCCAGCTCGATTGACTACTTGGCCACAGATACGCAGTATTTT. Protein: CASSIDYLATDTQYF.